What follows are 5 T cell receptor beta chains derived from one specimen sequenced in a study of Ad26.COV2.S vaccination and SARS-CoV-2 variants. Clones were sequenced by immunoSEQ multiplex PCR, and TCRdb holds only the in-frame ones, with some missing. The sample includes about 350,000 clones, under 95% seen only once; the top ten take under 4%. The input for sequencing was peripheral blood, taken after recovery from COVID-19. The origin of the receptors is a human donor who had recovered from COVID-19.

This clone was seen just once. In DNA, the CDR3 is TGTGCCAGCAGTTTTACAGGGGGTAAAGGTGGCTACACCTTC. Its protein is CASSFTGGKGGYTF. The gene calls are TRBV28 and TRBJ1-2; 8 bases align to TRBD1. This CDR3 is 14 amino acids long. Unmatched junction bases numbered 7, after V lost 3 bases and J lost 7 bases. In germline, CDR1 is MDHEN, CDR2 SYDVKM.

The chain couples TRBV11-3 to TRBJ2-2; D ambiguous. The germline CDR1 and CDR2 sequences are SGHNT and YENEEA. Trimming cost V 5 bases and J 2 bases, with 9 bases left between them. CDR3 length: 14 amino acids. CDR3 DNA sequence: TGTGCCAGCAGCCCGGGCCCCAACACCGGGGAGCTGTTTTTT. Translation gives CASSPGPNTGELFF.

The chain combines TRBV19 with TRBJ2-4; 12 bases are a match to TRBD2. CDR3 size: 16 residues. J was trimmed by 8 bases and V by 4 bases; bases with no gene match: 9. Germline V lookup: CDR1 LNHDA, CDR2 SQIVND (reference sequence). The CDR3 region is CASSSLAGGPIDIQYF. For the CDR3, the DNA is TGTGCCAGTAGTAGCCTAGCGGGGGGGCCTATCGACATTCAGTACTTC.

This clone occurred many times. The V call is TRBV6-5, the J call TRBJ1-5; 11 bases are a match to TRBD1. The V gene end was trimmed by 4 bases and the J gene end by 3 bases; junction bases not matched to a gene: 2. Germline assignment: CDR1 MNHEY and CDR2 SVGAGI. The CDR3 totals 15 residues. In DNA, the CDR3 is TGTGCCAGCAGTTGGACAGGGGGCTACAATCAGCCCCAGCATTTT. This sequence encodes CASSWTGGYNQPQHF.

V and J are TRBV19 and TRBJ2-7; 9 bases agree with TRBD1. The CDR3 is made up of 15 amino acids. Germline values: CDR1 LNHDA, CDR2 SQIVND (reference sequence). V shed 1 base and J 4 bases; nucleotides not matched to a gene: 5. The CDR3 DNA reads as TGTGCCAGTAGTATAGGGACAGGGGCATTGTACGAGCAGTACTTC. This sequence encodes CASSIGTGALYEQYF.